The 13 T cell receptor beta chains in this list originate from one sample, sequenced in a study of T cell changes during pregnancy in multiple sclerosis. The protocol was immunoSEQ multiplex PCR, while the TCRdb copy is restricted to in-frame clones and leaves out a portion. The data hold 45,000 to 55,000 clones, with nearly 95% observed a single time. Material: peripheral blood, obtained after pregnancy. The receptor source for this set is a female donor with multiple sclerosis, enrolled in a pregnancy study.

This sequence joins TRBV5-1 and TRBJ1-4, with D maybe TRBD1 (5 bases). Germline V gene sequence: CDR1 SGHRS, CDR2 YFSETQ. The V end was cut by 2 bases, the J end by 0 bases, with 11 bases between. The CDR3 sequence is 16 residues long. CDR3 nucleotide sequence: TGCGCCAGCAGCTTCACGCAGGGCTCAACTAATGAAAAACTGTTTTTT. Encoded protein: CASSFTQGSTNEKLFF. Full variable domain (missing parts from reference TRBV5-1 and TRBJ1-4): KAGVTQTPRYLIKTRGQQVTLSCSPISGHRSVSWYQQTPGQGLQFLFEYFSETQRNKGNFPGRFSGRQFSNSRSEMNVSTLELGDSALYLCASSFTQGSTNEKLFFGSGTQLSVL.

The gene calls are TRBV18 and TRBJ2-5, with unresolved D. Per germline, CDR1 KGHSH and CDR2 LQKENI. This CDR3 contains 13 residues. The germline V and J ends were trimmed by 0 bases and 5 bases, with 7 bases remaining between them. CDR3 protein: CASSPPLRETQYF. CDR3 coding DNA: TGTGCCAGCTCACCACCTTTGCGGGAGACCCAGTACTTC. Using reference TRBV18 and TRBJ2-5 for the parts outside the CDR3, the full variable domain is NAGVMQNPRHLVRRRGQEARLRCSPMKGHSHVYWYRQLPEEGLKFMVYLQKENIIDESGMPKERFSAEFPKEGPSILRIQQVVRGDSAAYFCASSPPLRETQYFGPGTRLLVL.

CDR3 sequence: CASSLEILGGQETQYF. The CDR3 DNA reads as TGTGCCAGCAGCTTGGAGATCTTAGGGGGACAAGAGACCCAGTACTTC. The rearrangement uses TRBV5-5 and TRBJ2-5; a possible D gene is TRBD1 (6 bases). The V end lost 0 bases, the J end lost 2 bases, and 14 bases lay between the germline ends. The CDR3 covers 16 residues. The V gene's germline CDR1 is SGHKS and CDR2 YYEKEE (reference sequence).

V usage is TRBV5-4 and J usage is TRBJ2-7, with 7 bases identical to TRBD1. Per germline, CDR1 SGHNT and CDR2 YYREEE (reference sequence). With V trimmed by 3 bases and J by 3 bases, 15 bases remained unmatched. The CDR3 has 17 residues. The CDR3 DNA follows: TGTGCCAGCAGCTCCGGGACAGTGGCGCCCAATGTCTACGAGCAGTACTTC. It codes for CASSSGTVAPNVYEQYF. Looking up the rest from reference TRBV5-4 and TRBJ2-7 gives the full variable domain: ETGVTQSPTHLIKTRGQQVTLRCSSQSGHNTVSWYQQALGQGPQFIFQYYREEENGRGNFPPRFSGLQFPNYSSELNVNALELDDSALYLCASSSGTVAPNVYEQYFGPGTRLTVT.

This chain uses TRBV7-2 with TRBJ1-5; weak D call: TRBD1 (5 bases). The CDR3 is 17 residues long. CDR1 and CDR2 (germline): SGHTA, FQGNSA. Trimming took off 3 bases at V and 5 bases at J, with 20 bases between the two ends. CDR3 nucleotides: TGTGCCAGCAGCTTTTCCACAAATGCAGGGCAATATCAGCCCCAGCATTTT. Protein sequence: CASSFSTNAGQYQPQHF.

The chain couples TRBV9 to TRBJ2-2; TRBD2 matches at 7 bases. The V segment lost 4 bases and the J segment 3 bases; nucleotides outside the gene matches: 9. The CDR3 spans 16 residues. Germline V gene lookup returns CDR1 SGDLS and CDR2 YYNGEE. CDR3 bases: TGTGCCAGCAGCACCAGCGGTGGGGGGGACACCGGGGAGCTGTTTTTT. The encoded protein is CASSTSGGGDTGELFF.

The table lists this clone with a count of one. V and J are TRBV7-2 and TRBJ1-2; D remains unclear. Trimming left V 2 bases short and J 4 bases short, with 11 bases between. Germline assignment: CDR1 SGHTA and CDR2 FQGNSA. The CDR3 has 14 amino acids. This CDR3 is CASSLQAISYGYTF. CDR3 sequence (DNA): TGTGCCAGCAGCTTACAGGCAATTTCCTATGGCTACACCTTC. Combining the CDR3 with reference TRBV7-2 and TRBJ1-2 gives the whole variable domain GAGVSQSPSNKVTEKGKDVELRCDPISGHTALYWYRQSLGQGLEFLIYFQGNSAPDKSGLPSDRFSAERTGGSVSTLTIQRTQQEDSAVYLCASSLQAISYGYTFGSGTRLTVV.

This clone was counted a single time. V and J are TRBV11-2 and TRBJ1-6; 12 bases map to TRBD1. Trimming at V came to 5 bases and at J to 12 bases, leaving 5 bases not matched to a gene. There are 14 residues in the CDR3. CDR1 is SGHAT and CDR2 is FQNNGV in the germline V gene. The chain's CDR3 is CASSPGQGALPLHF. CDR3 coding DNA: TGTGCCAGCAGCCCGGGACAGGGGGCTCTACCCCTCCACTTT.

This clone was recorded once. The rearrangement joins TRBV9 to TRBJ1-2, with TRBD1 matching 10 bases. V was clipped by 0 bases and J by 3 bases; unmatched bases: 5. Per the germline V gene, CDR1 is SGDLS and CDR2 is YYNGEE. The CDR3 runs 16 residues. CDR3 region: CASSVEGTGAYYGYTF. The CDR3 nucleotides read TGTGCCAGCAGCGTAGAAGGGACAGGGGCGTACTATGGCTACACCTTC.

The CDR3 DNA reads as TGCGCCAGCAGCTTAGGACAGAGCACAGATACGCAGTATTTT. Residues: CASSLGQSTDTQYF. The chain couples TRBV5-1 to TRBJ2-3; TRBD1 is a possible D gene (6 bases). This CDR3 has 14 residues. CDR1 is SGHRS, CDR2 YFSETQ, per germline. The V end lost 2 bases, the J end lost 0 bases, and 7 bases lay between the germline ends.

V and J are TRBV7-9 and TRBJ2-2; 7 bases map to TRBD1. CDR1 and CDR2 from the germline V gene are SEHNR and FQNEAQ (reference sequence). V shed 2 bases and J 0 bases; nucleotides not matched to a gene: 3. The CDR3 has 16 residues. The CDR3 loop reads CASSLLGQSNTGELFF. CDR3 DNA sequence: TGTGCCAGCAGCTTATTGGGACAGTCGAACACCGGGGAGCTGTTTTTT.

V is TRBV18 and J is TRBJ1-5; D unclear. Germline CDR1 reads KGHSH; CDR2 reads LQKENI. V was shortened by 2 bases and J by 3 bases, with 8 bases between the two germline ends. The CDR3 spans 14 residues. CDR3 DNA sequence: TGTGCCAGCTCACCATCAGGTATCAATCAGCCCCAGCATTTT. Translation gives CASSPSGINQPQHF.

The chain is built from TRBV19 and TRBJ1-5; 9 bases line up with TRBD1. CDR3 size: 16 residues. Germline CDR1 reads LNHDA; CDR2 reads SQIVND (reference sequence). The V gene end was trimmed by 5 bases and the J gene end by 4 bases; junction bases not matched to a gene: 9. The CDR3: CASSGRGTGSNQPQHF. The CDR3 nucleotides read TGTGCCAGTAGTGGAAGGGGGACAGGGTCTAATCAGCCCCAGCATTTT.